A single sample is the source of the 25 T cell receptor beta chains below, sequenced in a study of blood T cell repertoires in COVID-19. Method: immunoSEQ multiplex PCR; TCRdb's copy keeps in-frame clones and lacks some. The profile shows approximately 260,000 clones, roughly nine tenths of them singletons. Source material: PBMCs or T cells enriched from blood (not recorded which). The receptors here all came from a woman in her thirties with acute COVID-19.

CDR3 in DNA: TGTGCCAGCAGTTACACTCGGGACACCCAAGAGACCCAGTACTTC. This encodes CASSYTRDTQETQYF. This chain uses TRBV6-5 with TRBJ2-5, with D perhaps matching TRBD1 (6 bases). Germline lookup yields CDR1 MNHEY and CDR2 SVGAGI. The CDR3 runs to 15 residues. Trimming left V 2 bases short and J 1 base short, with 11 bases between.

The rearrangement joins TRBV27 to TRBJ2-2, with D perhaps TRBD2 (5 bases). This CDR3 region has 13 residues. CDR1 MNHEY and CDR2 SMNVEV come from the germline V gene (reference sequence). V was cut by 10 bases and J by 1 base, with 10 bases left in between. The CDR3 loop reads CATASLNTGELFF. The CDR3, as DNA: TGTGCCACCGCTAGCTTGAACACCGGGGAGCTGTTTTTT.

The genes are TRBV7-2 and TRBJ1-2, with TRBD1 as a possible D gene (5 bases). The V end lost 5 bases, the J end lost 6 bases, and 16 bases lay between the germline ends. The germline V gene has CDR1 SGHTA and CDR2 FQGNSA. CDR3 length equals 14 residues. In DNA form, the CDR3 reads TGTGCCAGCAGCGTCCTGACTTGGGGGGATGGCTACACCTTC. This translates into CASSVLTWGDGYTF.

The V gene is TRBV18, the J gene TRBJ1-3, with D tentatively TRBD1 (6 bases). CDR3 length: 16 amino acids. Deletions cut 2 bases from V and 0 bases from J, with 11 bases between. Germline V lookup: CDR1 KGHSH, CDR2 LQKENI. The CDR3 DNA follows: TGTGCCAGCTCACCAGCGGGGGGCCCCTCTGGAAACACCATATATTTT. Protein product: CASSPAGGPSGNTIYF.

This chain uses TRBV6-5 with TRBJ2-2; 10 bases map to TRBD1. The germline gives CDR1 MNHEY, CDR2 SVGAGI. The CDR3 length is 15 residues. The V and J ends lost 6 bases and 5 bases, in that order; junction bases with no gene match: 6. CDR3 amino acids: CASRAGTGETGELFF. The CDR3 DNA reads TGTGCCAGCAGGGCCGGGACAGGGGAAACCGGGGAGCTGTTTTTT.

The genes are TRBV6-6 and TRBJ1-4; weak D call: TRBD1 (6 bases). Per germline, CDR1 MNHNY and CDR2 SVGAGI (reference sequence). V lost 3 bases, J lost 8 bases, and 19 bases lay in between. The CDR3 covers 16 residues. Written as DNA, the CDR3 is TGTGCCAGCAGTTATCATTTACAGGGTGCCCTCGAAAAACTGTTTTTT. This translates into CASSYHLQGALEKLFF.

The chain is built from TRBV19 and TRBJ2-5, with TRBD2 matching 11 bases. V trimming: 3 bases; J trimming: 4 bases; junction bases outside the gene matches: 13. The CDR3 is 18 amino acids. Germline-derived CDR1 and CDR2 are LNHDA and SQIVND (reference sequence). The CDR3 loop reads CASSMAGLAGGTGETQYF. The CDR3 region has the DNA TGTGCCAGTAGTATGGCGGGCCTAGCGGGAGGAACGGGAGAGACCCAGTACTTC.

About this clone itself: Other DNA sequences in the same sample also yield this CDR3. The chain couples TRBV28 to TRBJ2-1; D not certain. Germline loops: CDR1 MDHEN, CDR2 SYDVKM. The CDR3 spans 12 residues. Trimming shortened V by 3 bases and J by 7 bases, and 7 bases separated the two germline ends. CDR3 bases: TGTGCCAGCAGTTTTAATCCTAATGAGCAGTTCTTC. Protein: CASSFNPNEQFF. Supplemented by reference TRBV28 and TRBJ2-1, the full variable domain reads DVKVTQSSRYLVKRTGEKVFLECVQDMDHENMFWYRQDPGLGLRLIYFSYDVKMKEKGDIPEGYSVSREKKERFSLILESASTNQTSMYLCASSFNPNEQFFGPGTRLTVL.

V and J are TRBV7-2 and TRBJ2-3, with 7 positions matching TRBD1. The CDR3 is 13 amino acids. Germline values: CDR1 SGHTA, CDR2 FQGNSA. J lost 6 bases, V lost 3 bases, and 3 bases had no gene match. CDR3 loop: CASSFEGADTQYF. In nucleotides, the CDR3 is TGTGCCAGCAGCTTCGAGGGGGCGGATACGCAGTATTTT.

The chain has TRBV24-1 and TRBJ2-1, with D maybe TRBD2 (7 bases). The germline V gene encodes CDR1 KGHDR and CDR2 SFDVKD. V lost 12 bases and J 1 base, leaving 24 bases between the germline ends. CDR3 length: 17 amino acids. The chain's CDR3 is CAPSGGFLKLSYNEQFF. DNA for the CDR3: TGTGCCCCGTCGGGGGGCTTCCTTAAGCTATCCTACAATGAGCAGTTCTTC.

This chain connects TRBV7-2 to TRBJ2-1; maybe TRBD1 (6 bases). Trimming cost V 4 bases and J 8 bases, with 21 bases left between them. Germline V lookup: CDR1 SGHTA, CDR2 FQGNSA. The CDR3 consists of 16 residues. CDR3 in amino acids: CASSSGKGQLWDEQFF. The CDR3 coding sequence is TGTGCCAGCAGCTCGGGGAAAGGACAGCTTTGGGATGAGCAGTTCTTC.

This clone was detected once. V is TRBV28 and J is TRBJ2-2, with TRBD2 matching over 13 bases. Trimming cost V 5 bases and J 5 bases; bases outside gene matches: 11. CDR3 length: 18 amino acids. Germline V gives CDR1 MDHEN, CDR2 SYDVKM. The CDR3 DNA reads as TGTGCCAGCAGTACCCCTCGGACTAGCGGGAGAAGGACCGGGGAGCTGTTTTTT. Encoded protein: CASSTPRTSGRRTGELFF. Full variable domain (remainder filled in from reference TRBV28 and TRBJ2-2): DVKVTQSSRYLVKRTGEKVFLECVQDMDHENMFWYRQDPGLGLRLIYFSYDVKMKEKGDIPEGYSVSREKKERFSLILESASTNQTSMYLCASSTPRTSGRRTGELFFGEGSRLTVL.

This rearrangement joins TRBV6-5 to TRBJ2-1; 11 bases match TRBD2. Per germline, CDR1 MNHEY and CDR2 SVGAGI. The CDR3 spans 15 residues. With 6 bases clipped from V and 5 bases from J, the junction kept 6 bases outside the gene matches. CDR3 amino acids: CASSIAGGRNNEQFF. As DNA, the CDR3 is TGTGCCAGCAGCATAGCGGGGGGGCGGAACAATGAGCAGTTCTTC.

The rearrangement joins TRBV28 to TRBJ1-1, with TRBD1 as a possible D gene (5 bases). The V end was cut by 7 bases, the J end by 3 bases, with 12 bases between. Germline-derived CDR1 and CDR2 are MDHEN and SYDVKM. CDR3 length: 13 amino acids. The CDR3 region is CASTTDSDTEAFF. The CDR3 DNA reads TGTGCCAGCACTACTGACAGCGACACTGAAGCTTTCTTT.

CDR3 loop: CASSLGTSLEQYF. The CDR3 nucleotides read TGTGCCAGCAGCTTAGGTACTAGCCTCGAGCAGTACTTC. The chain carries TRBV7-6 and TRBJ2-7; possibly TRBD2 for D (6 bases). The CDR3 has 13 residues. V was trimmed by 1 base and J by 6 bases, leaving 10 bases between them. Per germline, CDR1 SGHVS and CDR2 FNYEAQ.

The chain couples TRBV7-2 to TRBJ2-3; perhaps TRBD1 as D (8 bases). This CDR3 spans 15 amino acids. Trimming removed 0 bases from V and 9 bases from J, with 16 bases in between. From germline, CDR1 is SGHTA and CDR2 FQGNSA. The CDR3 DNA is TGTGCCAGCAGCTTAGCTCACAGGGGGGGGCAGACGCAGTATTTT. Amino acids: CASSLAHRGGQTQYF.

Only one count was recorded for this clone. The chain couples TRBV27 to TRBJ1-4, with D possibly being TRBD1 (5 bases). The CDR3 spans 16 residues. Germline V gives CDR1 MNHEY, CDR2 SMNVEV (reference sequence). The V and J ends lost 5 bases and 7 bases respectively, with 20 bases between them. The DNA of the CDR3 is TGTGCCAGCAGTCTGTTAGCGGGAGGGGCACCTGAAAAACTGTTTTTT. Amino acids: CASSLLAGGAPEKLFF.

J is TRBJ1-5 and V is TRBV15; 7 nucleotides line up with TRBD1. Germline V gives CDR1 LNHNV, CDR2 YYDKDF (reference sequence). Trimming removed 2 bases from V and 4 bases from J; junction bases left unmatched: 5. The CDR3 is 15 amino acids. The CDR3 reads CATSRFTGENQPQHF. The CDR3 region has the DNA TGTGCCACCAGCAGATTCACAGGGGAGAATCAGCCCCAGCATTTT.

The V and J genes are TRBV11-3 and TRBJ2-6; D may be TRBD2 (5 bases). Germline V gene lookup returns CDR1 SGHNT and CDR2 YENEEA. V lost 1 base and J 1 base, leaving 5 bases between the germline ends. This CDR3 has 15 amino acids. The CDR3 is CASSLGGSGANVLTF. The CDR3 region has the DNA TGTGCCAGCAGCTTAGGAGGGTCTGGGGCCAACGTCCTGACTTTC. Using reference TRBV11-3 and TRBJ2-6 for the parts outside the CDR3, the full variable domain is EAGVVQSPRYKIIEKKQPVAFWCNPISGHNTLYWYLQNLGQGPELLIRYENEEAVDDSQLPKDRFSAERLKGVDSTLKIQPAELGDSAVYLCASSLGGSGANVLTFGAGSRLTVL.

This chain connects TRBV10-3 to TRBJ1-1; 9 bases line up with TRBD1. The V segment lost 9 bases and the J segment 1 base; nucleotides outside the gene matches: 3. Looked up from germline, CDR1 is ENHRY and CDR2 is SYGVKD. The CDR3 sequence is 13 residues long. CDR3 region: CAIHRGQNTEAFF. Written as DNA, the CDR3 is TGTGCCATTCACAGGGGGCAGAACACTGAAGCTTTCTTT.

The chain is built from TRBV7-6 and TRBJ2-3; D is unresolved. The germline V gene encodes CDR1 SGHVS and CDR2 FNYEAQ. There are 14 residues in the CDR3. Trimming took 6 bases from V and 0 from J, leaving 10 bases between them. Here the CDR3 DNA reads TGTGCCAGCAGGAACACCCCTAGCACAGATACGCAGTATTTT. Its protein is CASRNTPSTDTQYF. The whole variable domain, remainder taken from reference TRBV7-6 and TRBJ2-3, is GAGVSQSPRYKVTKRGQDVALRCDPISGHVSLYWYRQALGQGPEFLTYFNYEAQQDKSGLPNDRFSAERPEGSISTLTIQRTEQRDSAMYRCASRNTPSTDTQYFGPGTRLTVL.

The chain links TRBV6-1 to TRBJ1-1; possible D gene TRBD1, 6 bases. V dropped 3 bases and J dropped 7 bases, with 12 bases sitting between them. Germline CDR1 MNHNS, CDR2 SASEGT. The CDR3 has 13 amino acids. The CDR3 sequence is CASSDRGAVEAFF. DNA of the CDR3: TGTGCCAGCAGTGACAGGGGAGCCGTTGAAGCTTTCTTT.

V usage is TRBV7-2 and J usage is TRBJ2-7; possibly TRBD2 for D (6 bases). Trimming took off 5 bases at V and 6 bases at J, with 17 bases between the two ends. This CDR3 contains 14 residues. CDR1 and CDR2 (germline): SGHTA, FQGNSA. The CDR3 DNA sequence: TGTGCCAGCAGCCTGGGACTTACGTTTAGCGAGCAGTACTTC. It translates to CASSLGLTFSEQYF. The full variable domain, in which reference TRBV7-2 and TRBJ2-7 provide the parts outside the CDR3, is GAGVSQSPSNKVTEKGKDVELRCDPISGHTALYWYRQSLGQGLEFLIYFQGNSAPDKSGLPSDRFSAERTGGSVSTLTIQRTQQEDSAVYLCASSLGLTFSEQYFGPGTRLTVT.

The chain has TRBV7-3 and TRBJ2-2; 10 bases are a match to TRBD2. CDR3 length: 18 amino acids. V dropped 0 bases and J dropped 4; count of bases not matched to a gene: 8. Germline V gene sequence: CDR1 SGHTA, CDR2 FQGTGA. Written as DNA, the CDR3 is TGTGCCAGCAGCTTAACCCCCCCTAGCGGGAGACCCACCGGGGAGCTGTTTTTT. Translating gives CASSLTPPSGRPTGELFF.

V gene TRBV4-2 combines with J gene TRBJ2-7; 10 bases align to TRBD1. Germline V gene data show CDR1 as LGHNA and CDR2 as YNFKEQ. The length of the CDR3 is 17 residues. J lost 4 bases, V lost 1 base, and 10 bases had no gene match. The CDR3 coding sequence is TGTGCCAGCAGCCAAGCCAGGGGGGGACAGGGGTTTTACGAGCAGTACTTC. Residues: CASSQARGGQGFYEQYF.